The 32 T cell receptor beta chains below come from one sample, sequenced in a study of cytomegalovirus exposure and HLA in healthy donors. This PCR relied on a set of 60 Vbeta primers and 13 Jbeta primers. Libraries were prepared by immunoSEQ multiplex PCR; TCRdb keeps only in-frame clonotypes and omits some of them. The sample holds approximately 190,000 clones, roughly 80% seen once. The sample consisted of PBMCs. The receptor set was obtained from a woman between 18 and 29 years old in good health and CMV-seronegative.

This clone was found a few times. This sequence joins TRBV6-5 and TRBJ1-4; D not resolved. Per the germline V gene, CDR1 is MNHEY and CDR2 is SVGAGI. Trimming removed 0 bases from V and 8 bases from J, with 10 bases in between. CDR3 length equals 14 residues. CDR3 loop: CASSYSGSREKLFF. In nucleotides, the CDR3 is TGTGCCAGCAGTTACTCCGGGAGCCGCGAAAAACTGTTTTTT.

The chain couples TRBV7-9 to TRBJ2-2; 10 nucleotides align to TRBD2. With 2 bases clipped from V and 7 bases from J, the junction kept 7 bases outside the gene matches. The length of the CDR3 is 16 residues. From germline, CDR1 is SEHNR and CDR2 FQNEAQ (reference sequence). CDR3 DNA: TGTGCCAGCAGCTTAACAGCGGGAGGGCGGGACGGGGAGCTGTTTTTT. It specifies CASSLTAGGRDGELFF.

V is TRBV19 and J is TRBJ2-5, with a possible D match to TRBD1 (5 bases). The CDR3 spans 14 residues. CDR1 is LNHDA, CDR2 SQIVND, per germline (reference sequence). V was clipped by 1 base and J by 3 bases, with 9 bases between them. The chain's CDR3 is CASSIVVGEETQYF. CDR3 nucleotides: TGTGCCAGTAGTATAGTTGTAGGGGAAGAGACCCAGTACTTC.

The CDR3 loop reads CASSHSSGSFKDTQYF. The CDR3 DNA follows: TGTGCCAGCAGCCATTCTAGCGGGAGTTTCAAAGATACGCAGTATTTT. This rearrangement joins TRBV7-9 to TRBJ2-3; 10 bases fit TRBD2. The V segment lost 5 bases and the J segment 5 bases; nucleotides outside the gene matches: 10. Germline assignment: CDR1 SEHNR and CDR2 FQNEAQ (reference sequence). CDR3 length equals 16 residues.

A single count supports this clone. The chain joins TRBV28 to TRBJ2-3, with TRBD2 matching 10 bases. The junction had 11 bases not matched to a gene; V was cut back by 5 bases and J by 3 bases. CDR1 MDHEN and CDR2 SYDVKM come from the germline V gene. The CDR3 contains 17 residues. This CDR3 is CASSPTLAGGQTDTQYF. CDR3 bases: TGTGCCAGCAGTCCTACCTTAGCGGGAGGCCAAACAGATACGCAGTATTTT.

V is TRBV10-2 and J is TRBJ2-5, with 7 bases identical to TRBD2. The end of the DNA aligns better with TRBJ2-7, so the J call may be wrong. This CDR3 has 14 residues. Germline values: CDR1 WSHSY, CDR2 SAAADI. CDR3 DNA: TGCGCCAGCAGTGAACTAGCGAACCCCTACGAGCAGTACTTC. Its protein product is CASSELANPYEQYF.

The chain carries TRBV5-8 and TRBJ1-4, with D unclear. Trimming pared 2 bases from V and 8 bases from J, leaving 25 bases between. This CDR3 region has 18 residues. Germline lookup yields CDR1 SGHTS and CDR2 YDEGEE. The CDR3, as DNA: TGTGCCAGCAGCTTCGATTTTGGACTTGGACTAGTCAAAGAAAAACTGTTTTTT. As protein: CASSFDFGLGLVKEKLFF.

The chain couples TRBV2 to TRBJ2-5; 13 bases line up with TRBD2. CDR3 length: 18 amino acids. With V trimmed by 4 bases and J by 2 bases, 10 bases remained unmatched. Germline V gene lookup returns CDR1 SNHLY and CDR2 FYNNEI. In DNA form, the CDR3 reads TGTGCCAGCAGTGGTTTGATACCGGGACTAGCGGGGCAAGAGACCCAGTACTTC. This codes for CASSGLIPGLAGQETQYF.

The chain couples TRBV5-1 to TRBJ1-3, with 7 bases identical to TRBD1. The ends lost 2 bases at V and 2 bases at J; junction bases unmatched: 4. The CDR3 is 15 amino acids. The germline CDR1 and CDR2 sequences are SGHRS and YFSETQ. The CDR3 DNA is TGCGCCAGCAGCTTCGGACAGGCCGCTGGAAACACCATATATTTT. Protein: CASSFGQAAGNTIYF.

This clone was detected only once. The chain combines TRBV14 with TRBJ2-1; TRBD2 aligns across 10 bases. CDR1 SGHDN and CDR2 FVKESK come from the germline V gene. V was clipped by 2 bases and J by 5 bases; unmatched bases: 12. The CDR3 length is 18 residues. For the CDR3, the DNA is TGTGCCAGCAGCCAACCAAGACTCGGACTAGCGGCGCACAATGAGCAGTTCTTC. It codes for CASSQPRLGLAAHNEQFF.

The chain links TRBV2 to TRBJ2-7; D might be TRBD1 (6 bases). The CDR3 totals 10 residues. The germline CDR1 and CDR2 sequences are SNHLY and FYNNEI. V was shortened by 9 bases and J by 9 bases, with 12 bases between the two germline ends. The CDR3 nucleotides are TGTGCCAGTGCAGGGGTAGGGCAGTACTTC. Its translation: CASAGVGQYF.

The rearrangement uses TRBV9 and TRBJ2-5; 16 bases align to TRBD2. The V segment lost 4 bases and the J segment 5 bases; nucleotides outside the gene matches: 2. Per germline, CDR1 SGDLS and CDR2 YYNGEE. The CDR3 totals 15 residues. CDR3 protein: CASSQGLAGGETQYF. The CDR3 DNA reads TGTGCCAGCAGCCAGGGACTAGCGGGAGGGGAGACCCAGTACTTC.

The rearrangement uses TRBV15 and TRBJ2-3; 8 positions match TRBD2. The V gene's germline CDR1 is LNHNV and CDR2 YYDKDF (reference sequence). The J segment lost 4 bases and the V segment lost 4 bases, leaving 4 bases of the junction unmatched. CDR3 length: 14 residues. CDR3 nucleotide sequence: TGTGCCACCAGCATAAGCGGGGGATCAGATACGCAGTATTTT. Its protein is CATSISGGSDTQYF.

In this sample, this clone turned up a few times. The chain combines TRBV5-8 with TRBJ2-1, with 7 positions matching TRBD1. The ends lost 5 bases at V and 4 bases at J; junction bases unmatched: 3. The CDR3 is made up of 13 amino acids. CDR1 SGHTS and CDR2 YDEGEE come from the germline V gene. CDR3 residues: CASRSTGYNEQFF. The DNA of the CDR3 is TGTGCCAGCAGATCGACAGGGTACAATGAGCAGTTCTTC.

The chain combines TRBV28 with TRBJ1-2; TRBD1 matches 7 bases. The germline CDR1 and CDR2 sequences are MDHEN and SYDVKM. V trimming: 7 bases; J trimming: 0 bases; junction bases outside the gene matches: 14. This CDR3 contains 17 residues. The CDR3 here is CASNLLGEGAANYGYTF. CDR3 nucleotide sequence: TGTGCCAGCAATCTCCTGGGTGAGGGGGCGGCTAACTATGGCTACACCTTC.

Here the CDR3 reads CSVARGGQAFF. For the CDR3, the DNA is TGCAGCGTTGCACGGGGGGGCCAAGCTTTCTTT. V is TRBV29-1 and J is TRBJ1-1; D is perhaps TRBD1 (6 bases). Germline CDR1 reads SQVTM; CDR2 reads ANQGSEA. V was pared by 4 bases and J by 9 bases, with 12 bases between. This CDR3 has 11 amino acids.

This clone was observed a few times. V and J are TRBV4-3 and TRBJ2-3; no clear D. V lost 6 bases to trimming and J lost 2 bases, with 9 bases between them. The germline V gene encodes CDR1 LGHNA and CDR2 YSLEER. The CDR3 spans 13 residues. CDR3 nucleotide sequence: TGCGCCAGCAGTAGTCTTCACACAGATACGCAGTATTTT. Translating gives CASSSLHTDTQYF.

The genes are TRBV18 and TRBJ2-7; a weak D match, TRBD2 (7 bases). This CDR3 contains 16 residues. Germline CDR1 and CDR2: KGHSH and LQKENI. Trimming stripped 3 bases from V and 6 bases from J, with 21 bases between. The CDR3 DNA is TGTGCCAGCTCACCCGGGGGGAGGGGGTCAGCGTTCGAGCAGTACGTC. This translates into CASSPGGRGSAFEQYV.

About this clone itself: The junction shows a germline mismatch at one end, possibly a read error. The chain uses TRBV7-9 and TRBJ2-1; possible D gene TRBD2, 5 bases. CDR3 size: 17 residues. CDR1 and CDR2 (germline): SEHNR, FQNEAQ (reference sequence). CDR3 DNA: TGTTCCAGCAGCTTCCCTCCACCCGGGAATTACTACAATGAGCAGTTCTTC. Protein sequence: CSSSFPPPGNYYNEQFF. The whole variable domain, filled in from reference TRBV7-9 and TRBJ2-1, reads DTGVSQNPRHKITKRGQNVTFRCDPISEHNRLYWYRQTLGQGPEFLTYFQNEAQLEKSRLLSDRFSAERPKGSFSTLEIQRTEQGDSAMYLCSSSFPPPGNYYNEQFFGPGTRLTVL.

The chain employs TRBV11-2 and TRBJ1-2, with TRBD1 matching 11 bases. The trim removed 6 bases at V and 5 bases at J, leaving 11 bases unmatched. This CDR3 has 16 residues. The germline V gene encodes CDR1 SGHAT and CDR2 FQNNGV. The CDR3 here is CASRAGTGGRFYGYTF. The CDR3 DNA sequence: TGTGCCAGCAGGGCCGGGACAGGGGGGCGTTTTTATGGCTACACCTTC.

The chain links TRBV5-4 to TRBJ2-7; TRBD1 matches 7 bases. The germline gives CDR1 SGHNT, CDR2 YYREEE (reference sequence). With V trimmed by 4 bases and J by 6 bases, 10 bases remained unmatched. The CDR3 is made up of 14 amino acids. The chain's CDR3 is CASSPGQRTPEQYV. Here the CDR3 DNA reads TGTGCCAGCAGCCCGGGACAGAGAACTCCCGAGCAGTACGTC.

This clone was seen just once. This chain connects TRBV25-1 to TRBJ1-1, with D maybe TRBD1 (5 bases). This CDR3 has 18 residues. Germline V gives CDR1 MGHDK, CDR2 SYGVNS. V was cut by 10 bases and J by 3 bases, with 30 bases left in between. CDR3 residues: CATSSRDSEDGLDTEAFF. In nucleotides, the CDR3 is TGTGCCACCTCAAGCCGGGACTCGGAGGACGGCCTGGACACTGAAGCTTTCTTT.

The chain combines TRBV5-4 with TRBJ2-2; 7 bases agree with TRBD1. CDR1 SGHNT and CDR2 YYREEE come from the germline V gene (reference sequence). The trim removed 0 bases at V and 1 base at J, leaving 3 bases unmatched. This CDR3 is built from 16 residues. CDR3: CASSLEGQLNTGELFF. In nucleotides, the CDR3 is TGTGCCAGCAGCTTGGAGGGACAGCTGAACACCGGGGAGCTGTTTTTT.

The chain uses TRBV4-1 and TRBJ1-5; 9 bases fit TRBD1. The CDR3 totals 17 residues. With V trimmed by 0 bases and J by 6 bases, 9 bases remained unmatched. Germline V CDR1 and CDR2: MGHRA, YSYEKL. DNA for the CDR3: TGCGCCAGCAGCCAAGACGCTCACAGGGGGCGTATTCAGCCCCAGCATTTT. This translates into CASSQDAHRGRIQPQHF.

The chain is built from TRBV6-5 and TRBJ2-5; a possible D gene is TRBD1 (6 bases). The J call may be faulty, since TRBJ2-7 better matches the DNA end. The CDR3 runs to 13 residues. CDR1 and CDR2 from the germline V gene are MNHEY and SVGAGI. The CDR3 sequence is CASSFQGHYEQYF. DNA of the CDR3: TGTGCCAGCAGCTTCCAGGGGCATTACGAGCAGTACTTC.

The chain links TRBV5-6 to TRBJ1-2; D gene ambiguous. Looked up from germline, CDR1 is SGHDT and CDR2 is YYEEEE. Trimming left V 0 bases short and J 8 bases short, with 14 bases between. CDR3 length equals 14 residues. CDR3 sequence reads: CASSLEDILEGYTF. The CDR3 region has the DNA TGTGCCAGCAGCTTGGAAGACATCTTAGAAGGCTACACCTTC.

The chain joins TRBV30 to TRBJ2-7; the match to TRBD1 covers 8 bases. The V and J ends lost 0 bases and 5 bases, in that order; junction bases with no gene match: 3. The CDR3 loop spans 13 amino acids. CDR1 GTSNPN and CDR2 SVGIG come from the germline V gene (reference sequence). CDR3 sequence: CAWSVGQGNEQYF. Here the CDR3 DNA reads TGTGCCTGGAGTGTAGGACAGGGTAACGAGCAGTACTTC.

This clone was detected only once. The rearrangement joins TRBV28 to TRBJ2-7; a possible D gene is TRBD1 (6 bases). Looked up from germline, CDR1 is MDHEN and CDR2 is SYDVKM. This CDR3 is built from 13 residues. Trimming removed 2 bases from V and 2 bases from J, with 7 bases in between. The CDR3, as DNA: TGTGCCAGCAGTTTAAGGACAGCCTACGAGCAGTACGTC. It is translated as CASSLRTAYEQYV.

This chain links TRBV15 with TRBJ2-1; 8 bases are a match to TRBD2. This CDR3 spans 19 amino acids. With 0 bases clipped from V and 0 bases from J, the junction kept 10 bases outside the gene matches. Germline V gene sequence: CDR1 LNHNV, CDR2 YYDKDF (reference sequence). CDR3 sequence reads: CATSRDSPRGGSSYNEQFF. The CDR3 coding sequence is TGTGCCACCAGCAGAGATTCCCCTCGGGGGGGGAGCTCCTACAATGAGCAGTTCTTC.

The V and J genes are TRBV27 and TRBJ2-7; unclear D gene. The germline CDR1 and CDR2 sequences are MNHEY and SMNVEV (reference sequence). Trimming shortened V by 5 bases and J by 2 bases, and 10 bases separated the two germline ends. CDR3 size: 13 residues. DNA for the CDR3: TGTGCCAGCAGTGTCAGACGGGCCTACGAGCAGTACTTC. The encoded protein is CASSVRRAYEQYF.

The genes are TRBV7-9 and TRBJ2-3; the match to TRBD1 covers 11 bases. This CDR3 spans 18 amino acids. The V and J ends lost 3 bases and 0 bases, in that order; junction bases with no gene match: 8. Germline assignment: CDR1 SEHNR and CDR2 FQNEAQ (reference sequence). DNA of the CDR3: TGTGCCAGCAGCTTTAGCCGGACAGGGGGCTCTAGCACAGATACGCAGTATTTT. This codes for CASSFSRTGGSSTDTQYF.

The chain uses TRBV11-2 and TRBJ2-6; 7 bases are a match to TRBD1. The CDR3 runs 18 residues. The junction had 7 bases not matched to a gene; V was cut back by 0 bases and J by 2 bases. Germline-derived CDR1 and CDR2 are SGHAT and FQNNGV. CDR3 DNA sequence: TGTGCCAGCAGCTTAGACGGACAGGTCCCCCCTGGGGCCAACGTCCTGACTTTC. Translation: CASSLDGQVPPGANVLTF.